This T cell receptor (beta chain) was found in a study of OX40 agonist ivuxolimab in advanced cancers. Concerning the study at large: The costimulatory receptor OX40 (CD134) was targeted by ivuxolimab, a fully human IgG2 agonistic monoclonal antibody. Intravenous ivuxolimab was administered to patients every 2 weeks at six dose levels: 0.01, 0.1, 0.3, 1.5, 3 and 10 mg/kg. Among the roughly 52 dose-escalation patients, approximately 20 had hepatocellular carcinoma, about 15 melanoma, 9 renal cell carcinoma and 9 head and neck cancer. A male proportion of roughly 80% and a mean age of about 60 years, ranging from 23 to 79, were recorded for the dose-escalation cohort. Patients were allowed to have had prior anti-PD-1, anti-PD-L1 or anti-CTLA-4 therapy, and about 40% of the dose-escalation patients had been treated with checkpoint inhibitors. Three dose-escalation patients achieved partial responses, one with hepatocellular carcinoma and two with cutaneous melanoma. Peripheral TCRbeta sequencing was intended to test whether TCR sequence diversity was altered and clonal T-cell expansion was caused by ivuxolimab. The paper covers the monotherapy dose-escalation part of the phase I ivuxolimab trial, which included N = 52 patients.

Findings and caveats that apply to the study as a whole: The antigen specificity of the peripheral T cells that underwent clonal expansion was not determined. After ivuxolimab, expanded clones were on average more numerous among CD8+ T cells than among CD4+ T cells. In the 0.1-3.0 mg/kg groups, partial responders had among the lowest normalized peripheral clonal expansion, particularly in CD8+ T cells. Low levels of normalized T-cell clonal expansion were also seen in some nonresponding patients. At doses from 0.1 to 3.0 mg/kg, clonal expansion was seen in both CD4+ and CD8+ blood T cells between baseline and week 6.

Counted from cysteine to phenylalanine, this CDR3 has 12 amino acids. The sequence is cut down to CDR3 DNA, 36 bases in frame from base 1. The germline V gene (reference sequence) sets CDR1 to SEHNR and CDR2 to FQNEAQ. Between the V and J ends, shortened by 3 bases and 6 bases respectively, the junction contains 9 bases. The trial excluded patients who had a history of autoimmune disease or who were on systemic immunosuppression. Peripheral blood for TCR sequencing was drawn from every dose cohort at baseline, at cycle 4 day 1 and at cycle 7 day 1. The samples were drawn from a first-in-human, open-label, multicenter phase I dose-escalation trial of ivuxolimab. The trial enrolled adults with locally advanced or metastatic head and neck squamous cell, hepatocellular, melanoma or renal cell carcinoma. Before TCR sequencing, CD4+ T cells and CD8+ T cells from peripheral blood were sorted into separate populations.

Comments on this clone: The antigen it recognizes is unknown. Per-nucleotide qualities are absent, and no much larger clonotype sits a single base away.

Genomic DNA was isolated from the sorted cells so that the TCRbeta CDR3 region could be sequenced. The immunoSEQ Assay was used for sequencing of TCRbeta CDR3 regions. TCRdb obtained this table from immuneACCESS and retained in-frame rearrangements with V and J assigned. These tables miss some clones; where compared with another copy, unresolved V genes account for less than half of the shortfall, and the remainder is unexplained. Counted in this sample were around 89,000 clones; approximately 90% of them appeared once. 0.71% of the sample is held by the ten biggest clonotypes. The chain employs TRBV7-9 and TRBJ2-7; too little of a D gene remains to name it. This clonotype was sampled from an adult with an advanced solid tumor such as melanoma, head and neck, liver or kidney cancer. Source: CD4+ or CD8+ T cells sorted from blood, taken in a trial of the OX40 agonist ivuxolimab. The CDR3: CASSLSSSEQYF. The nucleotide sequence is TGTGCCAGCAGCTTGAGTTCCAGCGAGCAGTACTTC.